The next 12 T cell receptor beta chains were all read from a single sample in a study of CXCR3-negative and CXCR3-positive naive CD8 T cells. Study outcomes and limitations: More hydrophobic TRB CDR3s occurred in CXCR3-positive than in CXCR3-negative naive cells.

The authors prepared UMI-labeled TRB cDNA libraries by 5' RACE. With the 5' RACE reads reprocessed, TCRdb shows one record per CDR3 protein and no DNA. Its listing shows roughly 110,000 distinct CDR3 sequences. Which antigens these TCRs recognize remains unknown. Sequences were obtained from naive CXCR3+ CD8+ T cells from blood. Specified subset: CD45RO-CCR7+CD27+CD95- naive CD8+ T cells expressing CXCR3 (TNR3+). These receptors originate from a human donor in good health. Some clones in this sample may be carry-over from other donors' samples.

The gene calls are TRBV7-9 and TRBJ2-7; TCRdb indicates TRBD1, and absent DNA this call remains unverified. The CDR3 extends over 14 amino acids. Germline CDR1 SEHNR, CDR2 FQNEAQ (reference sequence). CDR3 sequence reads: CASSPDRETYEQYF.

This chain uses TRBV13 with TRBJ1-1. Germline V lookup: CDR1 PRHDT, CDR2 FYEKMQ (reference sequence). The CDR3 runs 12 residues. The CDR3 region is CASSLDLTKVVF.

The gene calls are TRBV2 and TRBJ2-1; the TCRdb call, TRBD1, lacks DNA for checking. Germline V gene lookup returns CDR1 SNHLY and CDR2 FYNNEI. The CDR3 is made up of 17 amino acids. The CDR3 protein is CASSEMAGRSSYNEQFF. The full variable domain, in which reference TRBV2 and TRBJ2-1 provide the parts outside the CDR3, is EPEVTQTPSHQVTQMGQEVILRCVPISNHLYFYWYRQILGQKVEFLVSFYNNEISEKSEIFDDQFSVERPDGSNFTLKIRSTKLEDSAMYFCASSEMAGRSSYNEQFFGPGTRLTVL.

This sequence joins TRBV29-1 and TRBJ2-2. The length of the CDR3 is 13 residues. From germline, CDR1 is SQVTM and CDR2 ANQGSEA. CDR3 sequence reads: CSVEDYHTGELFF.

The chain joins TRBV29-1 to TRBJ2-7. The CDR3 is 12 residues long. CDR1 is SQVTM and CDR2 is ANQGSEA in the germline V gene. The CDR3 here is CSVEEASYEQYF.

CDR3 residues: CASSPPGAAGGFSYEQYF. The chain recombines TRBV5-1 with TRBJ2-7; TCRdb calls TRBD2, which cannot be checked without DNA. The CDR3 consists of 18 residues. Germline V lookup: CDR1 SGHRS, CDR2 YFSETQ.

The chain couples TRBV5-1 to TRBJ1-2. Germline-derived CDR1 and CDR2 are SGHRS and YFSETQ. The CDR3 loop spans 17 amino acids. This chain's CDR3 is CASSTGYARRTNYGYTF.

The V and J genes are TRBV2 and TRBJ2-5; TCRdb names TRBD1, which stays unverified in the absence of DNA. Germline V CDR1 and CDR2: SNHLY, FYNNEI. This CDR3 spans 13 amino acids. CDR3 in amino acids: CASKDREVETQYF.

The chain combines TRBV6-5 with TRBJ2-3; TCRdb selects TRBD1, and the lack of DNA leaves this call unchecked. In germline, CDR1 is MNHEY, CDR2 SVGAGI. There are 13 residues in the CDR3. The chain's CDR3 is CASSSTGADTQYF.

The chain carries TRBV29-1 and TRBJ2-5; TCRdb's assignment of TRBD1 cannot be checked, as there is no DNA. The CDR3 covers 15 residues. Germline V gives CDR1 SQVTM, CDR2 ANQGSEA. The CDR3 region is CSVIYIGQVEETQYF.

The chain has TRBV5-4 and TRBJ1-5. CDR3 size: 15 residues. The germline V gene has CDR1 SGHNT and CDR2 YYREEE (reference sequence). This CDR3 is CASSLDGGFNQPQHF.

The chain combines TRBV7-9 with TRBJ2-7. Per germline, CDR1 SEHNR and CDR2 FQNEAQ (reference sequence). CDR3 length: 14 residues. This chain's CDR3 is CASSLAGSSYEQYF.